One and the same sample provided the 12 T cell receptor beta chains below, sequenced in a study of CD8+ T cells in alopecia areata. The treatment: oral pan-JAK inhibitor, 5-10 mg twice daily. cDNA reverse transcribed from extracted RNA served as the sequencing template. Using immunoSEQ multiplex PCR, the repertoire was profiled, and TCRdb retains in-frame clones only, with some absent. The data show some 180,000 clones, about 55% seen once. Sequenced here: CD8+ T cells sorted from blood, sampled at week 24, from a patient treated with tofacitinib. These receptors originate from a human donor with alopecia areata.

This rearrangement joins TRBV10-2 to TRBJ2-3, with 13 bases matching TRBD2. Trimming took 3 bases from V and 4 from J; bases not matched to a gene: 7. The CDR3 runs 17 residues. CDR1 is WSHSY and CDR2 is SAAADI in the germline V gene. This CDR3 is CASSEPGLAGVSDTQYF. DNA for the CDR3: TGCGCCAGCAGTGAACCTGGACTAGCGGGGGTATCAGATACGCAGTATTTT.

In nucleotides, the CDR3 is TGCAGCGTTGTCGAGGTTTTGAGTGGCTACACCTTC. Translated: CSVVEVLSGYTF. The chain couples TRBV29-1 to TRBJ1-2; D remains ambiguous. This CDR3 comprises 12 residues. V gave up 4 bases and J gave up 7 bases, with 13 bases separating them. CDR1 is SQVTM and CDR2 is ANQGSEA in the germline V gene.

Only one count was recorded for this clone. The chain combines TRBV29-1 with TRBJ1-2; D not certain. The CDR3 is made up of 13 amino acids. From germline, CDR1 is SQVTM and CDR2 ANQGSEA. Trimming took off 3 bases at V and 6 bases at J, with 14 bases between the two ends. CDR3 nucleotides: TGCAGCGTTGATACGAGGCGAAACGATGGCTACACCTTC. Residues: CSVDTRRNDGYTF.

CDR3 in DNA: TGTGCCAGCAGCGTAGGGGATAACACTGAAGCTTTCTTT. This gives the protein CASSVGDNTEAFF. The chain uses TRBV9 and TRBJ1-1, with no clear D. Per germline, CDR1 SGDLS and CDR2 YYNGEE. This CDR3 region has 13 residues. Trimming cost V 0 bases and J 2 bases, with 5 bases left between them.

CDR3 residues: CASSASGGGNEQFF. The CDR3 coding sequence is TGTGCCAGCAGCGCTAGCGGGGGAGGAAATGAGCAGTTCTTC. This chain connects TRBV9 to TRBJ2-1, with TRBD2 matching over 10 bases. The V and J ends lost 3 bases and 7 bases, in that order; junction bases with no gene match: 4. Germline V gives CDR1 SGDLS, CDR2 YYNGEE. The CDR3 is 14 amino acids.

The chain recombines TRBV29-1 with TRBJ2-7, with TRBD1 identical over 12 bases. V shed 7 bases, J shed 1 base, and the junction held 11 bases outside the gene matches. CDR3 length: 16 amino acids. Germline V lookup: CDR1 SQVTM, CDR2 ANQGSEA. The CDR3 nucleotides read TGCAGCGCTCGGGACAGGGGGCAATTCGGGTCCTACGAGCAGTACTTC. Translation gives CSARDRGQFGSYEQYF.

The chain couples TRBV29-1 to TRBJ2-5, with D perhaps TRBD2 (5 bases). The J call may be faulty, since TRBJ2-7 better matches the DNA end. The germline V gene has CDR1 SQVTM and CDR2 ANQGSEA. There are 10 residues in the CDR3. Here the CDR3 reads CSVVAGEQYF. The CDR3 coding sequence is TGCAGCGTTGTTGCGGGCGAGCAGTACTTC.

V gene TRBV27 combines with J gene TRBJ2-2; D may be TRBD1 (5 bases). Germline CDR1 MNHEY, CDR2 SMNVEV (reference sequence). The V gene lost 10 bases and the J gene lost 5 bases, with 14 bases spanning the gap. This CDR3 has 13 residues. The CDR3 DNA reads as TGTGCCATCCGTGGAAGGGGAACCGGGGAGCTGTTTTTT. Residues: CAIRGRGTGELFF.

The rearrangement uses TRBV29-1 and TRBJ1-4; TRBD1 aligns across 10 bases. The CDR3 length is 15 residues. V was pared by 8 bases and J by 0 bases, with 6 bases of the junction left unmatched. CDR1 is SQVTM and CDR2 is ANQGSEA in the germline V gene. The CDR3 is CSTRDRGATNEKLFF. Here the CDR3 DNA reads TGCAGCACACGGGACAGGGGTGCAACTAATGAAAAACTGTTTTTT.

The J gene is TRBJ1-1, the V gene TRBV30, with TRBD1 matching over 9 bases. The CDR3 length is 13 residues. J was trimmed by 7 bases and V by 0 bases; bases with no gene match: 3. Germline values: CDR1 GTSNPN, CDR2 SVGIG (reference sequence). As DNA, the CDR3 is TGTGCCTGGAGTGTAAGGGGACAGGGTGAAGCTTTCTTT. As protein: CAWSVRGQGEAFF.

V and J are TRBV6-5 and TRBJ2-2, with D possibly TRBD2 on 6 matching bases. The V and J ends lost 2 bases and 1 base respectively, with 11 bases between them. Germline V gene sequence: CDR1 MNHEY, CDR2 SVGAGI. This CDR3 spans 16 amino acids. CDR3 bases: TGTGCCAGCAGTTACGGAGGGGAGCTGAACACCGGGGAGCTGTTTTTT. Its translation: CASSYGGELNTGELFF.

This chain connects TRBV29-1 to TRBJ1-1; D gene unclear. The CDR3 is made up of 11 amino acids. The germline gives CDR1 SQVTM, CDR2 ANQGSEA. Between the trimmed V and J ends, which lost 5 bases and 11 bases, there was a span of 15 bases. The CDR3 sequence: CSVSSGKAAFF. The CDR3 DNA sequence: TGCAGCGTTTCTTCTGGCAAAGCGGCTTTCTTT.